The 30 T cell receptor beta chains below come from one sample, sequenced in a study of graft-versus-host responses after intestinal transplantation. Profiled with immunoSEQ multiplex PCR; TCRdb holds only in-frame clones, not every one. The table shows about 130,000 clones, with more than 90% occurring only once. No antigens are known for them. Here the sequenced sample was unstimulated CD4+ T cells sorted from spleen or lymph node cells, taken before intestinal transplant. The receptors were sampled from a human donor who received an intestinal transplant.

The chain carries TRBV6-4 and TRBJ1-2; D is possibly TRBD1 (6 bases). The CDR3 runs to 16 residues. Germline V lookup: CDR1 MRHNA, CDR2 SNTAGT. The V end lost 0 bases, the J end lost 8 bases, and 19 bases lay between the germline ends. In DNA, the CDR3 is TGTGCCAGCAGTGACTCCTCGGACAGCAGCGCGCAAGGCTACACCTTC. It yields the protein CASSDSSDSSAQGYTF.

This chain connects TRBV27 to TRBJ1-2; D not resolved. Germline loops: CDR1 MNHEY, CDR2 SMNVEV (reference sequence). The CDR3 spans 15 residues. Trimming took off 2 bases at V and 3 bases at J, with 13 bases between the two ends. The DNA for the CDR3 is TGTGCCAGCAGTTTACAGGCTGGGTCATACTATGGCTACACCTTC. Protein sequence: CASSLQAGSYYGYTF.

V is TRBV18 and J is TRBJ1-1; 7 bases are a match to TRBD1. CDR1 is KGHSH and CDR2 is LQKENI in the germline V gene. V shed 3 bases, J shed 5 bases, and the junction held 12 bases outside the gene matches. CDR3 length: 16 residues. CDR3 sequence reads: CASSPRQGGRLTEAFF. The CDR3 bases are TGTGCCAGCTCACCCCGCCAGGGGGGCCGGTTAACTGAAGCTTTCTTT.

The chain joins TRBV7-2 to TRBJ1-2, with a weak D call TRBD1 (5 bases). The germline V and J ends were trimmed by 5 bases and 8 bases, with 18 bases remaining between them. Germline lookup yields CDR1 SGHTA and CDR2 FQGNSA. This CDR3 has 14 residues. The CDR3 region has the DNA TGTGCCAGCAGCAACAATGCAAGGGGCCGGGGCTACACCTTC. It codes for CASSNNARGRGYTF. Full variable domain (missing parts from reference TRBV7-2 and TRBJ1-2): GAGVSQSPSNKVTEKGKDVELRCDPISGHTALYWYRQSLGQGLEFLIYFQGNSAPDKSGLPSDRFSAERTGGSVSTLTIQRTQQEDSAVYLCASSNNARGRGYTFGSGTRLTVV.

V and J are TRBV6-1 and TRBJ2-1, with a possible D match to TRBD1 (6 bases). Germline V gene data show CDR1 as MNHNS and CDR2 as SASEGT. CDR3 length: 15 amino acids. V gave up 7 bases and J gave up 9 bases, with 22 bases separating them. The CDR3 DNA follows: TGTGCCAGCACCCTCCCCGGGACAAACCCCGGTGAGCAGTTCTTC. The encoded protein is CASTLPGTNPGEQFF.

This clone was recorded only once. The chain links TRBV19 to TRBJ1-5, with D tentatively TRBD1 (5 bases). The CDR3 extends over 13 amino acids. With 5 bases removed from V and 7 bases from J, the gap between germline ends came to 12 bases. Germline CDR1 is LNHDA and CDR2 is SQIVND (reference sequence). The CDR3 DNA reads TGTGCCAGTAGTGAGACAGCGGCACAGCCCCAGCATTTT. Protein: CASSETAAQPQHF.

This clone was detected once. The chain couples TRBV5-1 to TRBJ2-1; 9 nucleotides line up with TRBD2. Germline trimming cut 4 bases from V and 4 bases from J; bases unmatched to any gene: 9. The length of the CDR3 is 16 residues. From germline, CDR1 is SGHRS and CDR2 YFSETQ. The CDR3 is CASSPNPSGEYNEQFF. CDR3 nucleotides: TGCGCCAGCAGCCCAAACCCTAGCGGGGAGTACAATGAGCAGTTCTTC.

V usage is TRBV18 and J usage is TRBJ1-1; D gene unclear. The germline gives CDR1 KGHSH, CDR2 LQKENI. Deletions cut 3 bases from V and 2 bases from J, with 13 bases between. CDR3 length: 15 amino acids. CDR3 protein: CASSPPGTVNTEAFF. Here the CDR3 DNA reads TGTGCCAGCTCACCCCCGGGCACAGTTAACACTGAAGCTTTCTTT.

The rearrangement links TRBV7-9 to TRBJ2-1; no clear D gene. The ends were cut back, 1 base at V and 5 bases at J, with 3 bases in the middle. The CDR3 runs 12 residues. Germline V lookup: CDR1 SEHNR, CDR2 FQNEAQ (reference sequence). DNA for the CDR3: TGTGCCAGCAGCTTAGGCAACAATGAGCAGTTCTTC. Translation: CASSLGNNEQFF.

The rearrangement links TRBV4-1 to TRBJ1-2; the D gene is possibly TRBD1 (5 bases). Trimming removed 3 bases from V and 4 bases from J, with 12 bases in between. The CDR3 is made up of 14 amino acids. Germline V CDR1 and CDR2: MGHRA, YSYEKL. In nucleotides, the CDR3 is TGCGCCAGCAGCCATTGGGGGTACGCCTATGGCTACACCTTC. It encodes CASSHWGYAYGYTF.

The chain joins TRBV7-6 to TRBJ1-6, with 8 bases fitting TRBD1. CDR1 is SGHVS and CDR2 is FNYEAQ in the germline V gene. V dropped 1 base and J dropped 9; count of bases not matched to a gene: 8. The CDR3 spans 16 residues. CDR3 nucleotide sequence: TGTGCCAGCAGCTTAGGGTCGAGGACAGGGATTTCACCCCTCCACTTT. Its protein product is CASSLGSRTGISPLHF.

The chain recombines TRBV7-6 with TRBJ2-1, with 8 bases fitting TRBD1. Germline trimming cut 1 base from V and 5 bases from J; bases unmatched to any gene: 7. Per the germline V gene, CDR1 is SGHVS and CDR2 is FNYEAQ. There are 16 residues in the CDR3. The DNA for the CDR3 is TGTGCCAGCAGCTTAGACTCGGGACAGGCTAACAATGAGCAGTTCTTC. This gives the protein CASSLDSGQANNEQFF.

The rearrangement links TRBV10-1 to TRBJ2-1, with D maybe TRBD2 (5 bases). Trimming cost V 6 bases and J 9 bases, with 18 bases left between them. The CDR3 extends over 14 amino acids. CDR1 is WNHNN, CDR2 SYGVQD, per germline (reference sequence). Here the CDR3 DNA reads TGCGCCAGCAGAGCTAGCTTTTCGGCCGGTGAGCAGTTCTTC. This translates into CASRASFSAGEQFF.

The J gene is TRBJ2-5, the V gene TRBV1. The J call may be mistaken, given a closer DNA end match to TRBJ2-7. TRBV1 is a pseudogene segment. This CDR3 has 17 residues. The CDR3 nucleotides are TGCACCAGCAGCCATAGGTCAGGGGACTGGAAGGTCTACGAGCAGTACTTC. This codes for CTSSHRSGDWKVYEQYF.

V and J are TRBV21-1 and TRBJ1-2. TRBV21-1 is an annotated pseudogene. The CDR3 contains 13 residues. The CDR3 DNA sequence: TGTGCCAGCAGCAAAGGGGTAATCCATGGCTACACCTTC. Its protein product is CASSKGVIHGYTF.

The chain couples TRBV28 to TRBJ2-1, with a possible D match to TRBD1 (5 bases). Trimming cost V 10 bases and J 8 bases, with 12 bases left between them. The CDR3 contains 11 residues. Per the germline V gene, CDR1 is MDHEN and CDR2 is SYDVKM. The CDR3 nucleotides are TGTGCCACCCAGGGCTTCGATGAGCAGTTCTTC. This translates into CATQGFDEQFF.

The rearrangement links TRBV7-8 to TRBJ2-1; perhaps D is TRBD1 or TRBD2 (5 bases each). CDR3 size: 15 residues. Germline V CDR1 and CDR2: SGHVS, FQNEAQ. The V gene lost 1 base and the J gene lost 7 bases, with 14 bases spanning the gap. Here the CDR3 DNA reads TGTGCCAGCAGCTTAGGGGTAGGGGAGAGGAATGAGCAGTTCTTC. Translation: CASSLGVGERNEQFF.

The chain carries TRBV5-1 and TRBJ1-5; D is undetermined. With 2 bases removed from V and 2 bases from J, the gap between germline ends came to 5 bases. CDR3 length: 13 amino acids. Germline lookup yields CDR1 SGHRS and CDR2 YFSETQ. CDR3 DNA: TGCGCCAGCAGCTTCGGCGGCAATCAGCCCCAGCATTTT. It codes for CASSFGGNQPQHF.

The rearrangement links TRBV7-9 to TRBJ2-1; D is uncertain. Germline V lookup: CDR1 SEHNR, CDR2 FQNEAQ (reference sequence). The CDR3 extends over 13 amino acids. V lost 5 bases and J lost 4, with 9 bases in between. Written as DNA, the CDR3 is TGTGCCAGCAGCCCCGGACGGTACAATGAGCAGTTCTTC. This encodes CASSPGRYNEQFF.

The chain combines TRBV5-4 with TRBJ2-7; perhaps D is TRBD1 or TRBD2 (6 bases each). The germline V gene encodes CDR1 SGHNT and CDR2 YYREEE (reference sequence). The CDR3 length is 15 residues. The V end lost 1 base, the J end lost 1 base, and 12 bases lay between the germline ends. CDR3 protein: CASSLREDRSYEQYF. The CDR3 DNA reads TGTGCCAGCAGCTTGAGGGAGGACAGATCCTACGAGCAGTACTTC.

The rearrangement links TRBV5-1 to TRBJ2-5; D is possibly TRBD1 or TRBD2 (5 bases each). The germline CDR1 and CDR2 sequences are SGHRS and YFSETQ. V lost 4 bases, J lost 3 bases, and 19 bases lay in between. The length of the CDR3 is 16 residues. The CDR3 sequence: CASSRQMGVREETQYF. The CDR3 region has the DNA TGCGCCAGCAGCCGGCAAATGGGGGTTCGGGAAGAGACCCAGTACTTC.

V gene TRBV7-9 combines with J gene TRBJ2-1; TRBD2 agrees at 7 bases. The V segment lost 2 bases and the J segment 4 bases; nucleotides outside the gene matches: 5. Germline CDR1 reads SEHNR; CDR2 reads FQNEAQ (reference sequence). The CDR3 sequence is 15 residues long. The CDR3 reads CASSLRLAEYNEQFF. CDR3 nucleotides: TGTGCCAGCAGCTTACGACTAGCAGAATACAATGAGCAGTTCTTC.

CDR3 in amino acids: CASSLVPGSTDTQYF. In DNA, the CDR3 is TGCGCCAGCAGCTTGGTGCCCGGGAGCACAGATACGCAGTATTTT. This chain connects TRBV5-1 to TRBJ2-3; D is undetermined. The V gene's germline CDR1 is SGHRS and CDR2 YFSETQ. V was clipped by 0 bases and J by 0 bases, with 8 bases between them. This CDR3 comprises 15 residues.

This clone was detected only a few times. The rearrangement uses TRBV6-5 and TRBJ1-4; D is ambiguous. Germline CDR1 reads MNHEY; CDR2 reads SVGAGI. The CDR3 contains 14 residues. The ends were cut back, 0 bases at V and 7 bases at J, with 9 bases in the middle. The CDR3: CASSYSSGLEKLFF. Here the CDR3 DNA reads TGTGCCAGCAGTTACTCGAGCGGACTTGAAAAACTGTTTTTT.

CDR3 residues: CASSLRTGGRSLYSNQPQHF. CDR3 DNA: TGTGCCAGCAGTTTGAGGACAGGGGGACGATCACTATATAGCAATCAGCCCCAGCATTTT. The rearrangement joins TRBV27 to TRBJ1-5; 10 nucleotides align to TRBD1. CDR1 and CDR2 (germline): MNHEY, SMNVEV (reference sequence). With V trimmed by 3 bases and J by 0 bases, 14 bases remained unmatched. This CDR3 spans 20 amino acids.

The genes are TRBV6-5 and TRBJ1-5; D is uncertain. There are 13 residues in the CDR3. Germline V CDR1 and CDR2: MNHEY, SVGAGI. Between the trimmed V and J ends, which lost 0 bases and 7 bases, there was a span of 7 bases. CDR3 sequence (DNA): TGTGCCAGCAGTTACTCGACGGGGCAGCCCCAGCATTTT. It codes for CASSYSTGQPQHF.

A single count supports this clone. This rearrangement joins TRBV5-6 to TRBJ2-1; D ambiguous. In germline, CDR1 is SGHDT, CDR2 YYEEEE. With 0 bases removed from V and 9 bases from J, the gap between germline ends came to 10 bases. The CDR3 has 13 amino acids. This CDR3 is CASSLAPTGEQFF. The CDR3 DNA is TGTGCCAGCAGCTTGGCCCCAACGGGTGAGCAGTTCTTC.

For the CDR3, the DNA is TGTGCCAGCAGCCATACAAGTAACTATGGCTACACCTTC. This gives the protein CASSHTSNYGYTF. The J gene is TRBJ1-2, the V gene TRBV13; D uncertain. This CDR3 is built from 13 residues. Trimming cost V 5 bases and J 1 base, with 8 bases left between them. Per the germline V gene, CDR1 is PRHDT and CDR2 is FYEKMQ (reference sequence).

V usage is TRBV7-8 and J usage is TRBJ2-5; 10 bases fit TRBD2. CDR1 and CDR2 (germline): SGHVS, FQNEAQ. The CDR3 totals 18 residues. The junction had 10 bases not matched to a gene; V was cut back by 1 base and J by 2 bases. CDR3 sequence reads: CASSLGWTSGSLQETQYF. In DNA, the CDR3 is TGTGCCAGCAGCTTAGGGTGGACTAGCGGATCCCTACAAGAGACCCAGTACTTC. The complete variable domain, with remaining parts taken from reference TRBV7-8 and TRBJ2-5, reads GAGVSQSPRYKVAKRGQDVALRCDPISGHVSLFWYQQALGQGPEFLTYFQNEAQLDKSGLPSDRFFAERPEGSVSTLKIQRTQQEDSAVYLCASSLGWTSGSLQETQYFGPGTRLLVL.

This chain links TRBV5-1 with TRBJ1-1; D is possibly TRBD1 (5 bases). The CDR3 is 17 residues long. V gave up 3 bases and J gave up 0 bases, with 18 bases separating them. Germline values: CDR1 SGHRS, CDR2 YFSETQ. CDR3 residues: CASSSPETDTMNTEAFF. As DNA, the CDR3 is TGCGCCAGCAGCTCACCCGAGACAGATACCATGAACACTGAAGCTTTCTTT.